One T cell receptor beta chain is described in this entry. The antigen it recognizes is unknown. No clone much larger than this one lies a single base away; base qualities are absent. The sample belongs to a study of T cell clones after liver transplantation (dated by TCRdb to between 2019 and 2020). Background on the whole study: Samples were obtained from ITN030ST, a randomized trial in which withdrawal of immunosuppression was attempted within 2 years of liver transplantation. Tolerance was defined as complete immunosuppression withdrawal for at least one year with no rise in liver enzymes beyond twice the upper limit of normal. Blood samples were taken pre-transplant, pre-randomization before withdrawal, and post-randomization after full withdrawal or failed withdrawal. The studied cohort comprised 8 liver transplant recipients, 3 classified as tolerant and 5 as non-tolerant. Of the eight recipients, three were HCV-positive, while the remaining recipients had been transplanted for non-autoimmune, non-viral indications. Donor-reactive T cell clones were identified using TCRbeta sequencing after a pre-transplant mixed lymphocyte reaction and were then followed in post-transplant blood. The subjects received no induction therapy and were kept on standard immunosuppression until randomization at 12-24 months post-transplant. As an antigen-independent comparator for the donor-reactive sequences, third party-reactive TCRbeta sequences from pre-transplant MLRs were identified as well.

The CDR3 contains 16 residues, cysteine and phenylalanine counted. The read is trimmed to its CDR3 DNA, 48 bases read in frame from base 1. CDR1 and CDR2 were assigned from the germline V gene (reference sequence) as LNHDA and SQIVND. V and J are trimmed by 5 bases and 2 bases, and the gene matches miss 7 bases of the junction. What the study reported, not specific to this receptor: A greater decline was seen for donor-reactive sequences than for third party-reactive sequences, suggesting partial antigen-specific deletion unrelated to withdrawal success. In a couple of subjects, low numbers of available donor cells limited the measurable donor-reactive repertoire. A significant post-transplant decrease in circulating donor-reactive CD4 TCRbeta sequences was observed in 5 of 8 subjects, irrespective of tolerance or HCV status. Because no allograft tissue specimens were available, donor-reactive T cells may have migrated into the graft instead of being deleted. The conclusions were preliminary, being limited by small, heterogeneous patient numbers and by non-standardized post-transplant time points. When repertoire turnover was taken into account, detection of donor-reactive sequences was significantly reduced in 7 of 8 subjects for CD4 and in 8 of 8 subjects for CD8.

Thawed unstimulated PBMCs were stained for CD3, CD4 and CD8 and FACS-sorted into CD3+CD4+ and CD3+CD8+ populations. All 8 studied subjects were randomized to withdrawal of immunosuppression. The Qiagen DNeasy Blood and Tissue Kit was used for isolation of genomic DNA. High-throughput TCRbeta CDR3 sequencing of frozen genomic DNA was performed by immunoSEQ, with PCR amplification, mapping, bias correction and internal controls included. The published analysis was carried out like this. Only productive rearrangements were retained, and each unique TCRbeta sequence was defined by its CDR3 nucleotide sequence together with its V and J gene. For classification of a sequence as donor-reactive, at least 5-fold expansion in CFSE-low cells relative to unstimulated pre-transplant cells and a frequency of at least 0.01% were required. Per-subject minimum frequency thresholds, based on the lowest-template unstimulated sample, ensured at least 90% detection power. Repertoire turnover was measured by Jensen-Shannon divergence between the top 1000 TCRbeta sequences post- and pre-transplant. Two-sided Fisher's exact tests were used to test for changes in how often donor-reactive sequences were detected. TCRdb provides this immuneACCESS table in a form limited to in-frame rearrangements. Some clones are lacking; in checked studies, under half of them reflect an unresolved V gene, and why the rest are absent is not known. The V and J calls and clone size were taken over from that table, and D and trimming were inferred from the DNA. For this sample there are some 16,000 clones; 75% to 85% appear just once. Approximately 35% of the sample is taken by the ten largest.

The sequence is built from TRBV19 and TRBJ2-1, with 9 central nucleotides matching TRBD2. This clonotype was obtained from a human patient who received a liver transplant. Post transplant, some T cells may arise from the graft donor. Sample: CD8+ T cells from blood, taken around 48 months after liver transplant. CDR3 region: CASSPLAGPPYNEQFF. The sequenced DNA: TGTGCCAGTAGTCCCCTAGCGGGACCCCCCTACAATGAGCAGTTCTTC.